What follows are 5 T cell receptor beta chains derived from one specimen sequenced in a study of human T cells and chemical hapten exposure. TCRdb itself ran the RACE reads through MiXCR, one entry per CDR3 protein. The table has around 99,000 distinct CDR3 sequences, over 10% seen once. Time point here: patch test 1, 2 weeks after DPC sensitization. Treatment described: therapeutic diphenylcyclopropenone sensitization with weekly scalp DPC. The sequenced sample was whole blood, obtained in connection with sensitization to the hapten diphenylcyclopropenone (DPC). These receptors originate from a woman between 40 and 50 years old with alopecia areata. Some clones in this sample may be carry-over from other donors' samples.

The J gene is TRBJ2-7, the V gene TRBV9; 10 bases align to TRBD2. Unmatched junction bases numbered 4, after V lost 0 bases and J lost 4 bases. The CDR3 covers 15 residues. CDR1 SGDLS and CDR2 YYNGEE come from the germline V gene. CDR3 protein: CASSVGPSGRYEQYF. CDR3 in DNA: TGTGCCAGCAGCGTAGGGCCTAGCGGGAGATACGAGCAGTACTTC. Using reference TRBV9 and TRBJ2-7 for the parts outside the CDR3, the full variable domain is DSGVTQTPKHLITATGQRVTLRCSPRSGDLSVYWYQQSLDQGLQFLIQYYNGEERAKGNILERFSAQQFPDLHSELNLSSLELGDSALYFCASSVGPSGRYEQYFGPGTRLTVT.

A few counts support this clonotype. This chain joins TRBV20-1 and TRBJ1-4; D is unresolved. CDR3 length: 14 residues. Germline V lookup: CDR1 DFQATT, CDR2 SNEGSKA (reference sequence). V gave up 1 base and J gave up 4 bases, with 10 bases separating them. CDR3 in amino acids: CSARVTRDNEKLFF. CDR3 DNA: TGCAGTGCTAGAGTCACGAGGGATAATGAAAAACTGTTTTTT.

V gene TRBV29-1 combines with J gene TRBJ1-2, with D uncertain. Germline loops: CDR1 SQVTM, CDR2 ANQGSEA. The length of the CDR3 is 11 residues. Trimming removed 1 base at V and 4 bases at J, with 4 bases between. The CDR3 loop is CSVEVSYGYTF. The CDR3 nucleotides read TGCAGCGTTGAAGTCTCCTATGGCTACACCTTC.

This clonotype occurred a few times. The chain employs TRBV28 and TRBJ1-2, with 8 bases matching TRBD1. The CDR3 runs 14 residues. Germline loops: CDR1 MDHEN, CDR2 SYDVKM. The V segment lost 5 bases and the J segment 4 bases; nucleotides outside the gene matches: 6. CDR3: CASSGGQVTYGYTF. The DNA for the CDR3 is TGTGCCAGCAGTGGGGGACAGGTCACCTATGGCTACACCTTC.

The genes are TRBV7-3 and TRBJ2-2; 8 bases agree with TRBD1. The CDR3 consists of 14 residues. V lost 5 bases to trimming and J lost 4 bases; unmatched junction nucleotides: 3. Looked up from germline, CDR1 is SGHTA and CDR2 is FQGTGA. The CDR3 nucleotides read TGTGCCAGCAGCCCTGACAGGGGCACCGGGGAGCTGTTTTTT. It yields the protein CASSPDRGTGELFF.